This TCR beta chain was identified during a study of beta chain features in type 1 diabetes. Findings and limits, study-wide: Insertions were fewer and deletions more numerous at VDJ junctions in type 1 diabetes patients.

Markers CD45RO/CCR7/CD25/CD127/CD95/CD27 served to sort CD4+ naive, central memory, regulatory and stem cell-like memory cells. Expressed TCRB transcripts got sequenced, as all isolated RNA was reverse transcribed. Here immunoSEQ multiplex PCR was the method, and the copy in TCRdb shows in-frame clones only, minus some. The sample shows a few hundred thousand clones, about 30% of them seen only once. In the case of this clone: Its antigen is not identified.

This clonotype was sampled from a man aged 25 to 40 in good health. Sequencing used central memory CD4+ T cells from blood.

In nucleotides, the CDR3 is TGTGCCACCAGCAGAGTACAGTTGGAGACCCAGTACTTC. It yields the protein CATSRVQLETQYF. The chain recombines TRBV15 with TRBJ2-5; D uncertain. The CDR3 spans 13 residues. Trimming took 1 base from V and 5 from J, leaving 8 bases between them. The germline CDR1 and CDR2 sequences are LNHNV and YYDKDF (reference sequence).